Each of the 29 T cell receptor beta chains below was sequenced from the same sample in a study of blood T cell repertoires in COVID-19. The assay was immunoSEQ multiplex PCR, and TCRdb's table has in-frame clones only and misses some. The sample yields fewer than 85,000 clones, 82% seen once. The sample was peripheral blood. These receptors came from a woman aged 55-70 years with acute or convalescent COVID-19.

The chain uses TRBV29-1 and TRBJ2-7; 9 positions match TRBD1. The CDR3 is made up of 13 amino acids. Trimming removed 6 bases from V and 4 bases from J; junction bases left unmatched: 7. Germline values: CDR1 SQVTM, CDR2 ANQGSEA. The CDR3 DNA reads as TGCAGCGTAGACCTTGGGACAGGGTACGAGCAGTACTTC. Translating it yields CSVDLGTGYEQYF.

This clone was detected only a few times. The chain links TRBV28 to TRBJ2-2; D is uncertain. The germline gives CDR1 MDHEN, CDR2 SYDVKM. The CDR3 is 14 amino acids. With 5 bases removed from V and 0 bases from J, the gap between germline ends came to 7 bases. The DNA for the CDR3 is TGTGCCAGCAGTACACCAACGAACACCGGGGAGCTGTTTTTT. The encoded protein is CASSTPTNTGELFF.

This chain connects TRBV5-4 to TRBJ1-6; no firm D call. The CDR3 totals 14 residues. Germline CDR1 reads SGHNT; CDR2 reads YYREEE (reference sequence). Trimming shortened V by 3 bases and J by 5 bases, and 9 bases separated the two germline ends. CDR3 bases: TGTGCCAGCAGCTATCGGGAGGATAATTCACCCCTCCACTTT. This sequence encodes CASSYREDNSPLHF.

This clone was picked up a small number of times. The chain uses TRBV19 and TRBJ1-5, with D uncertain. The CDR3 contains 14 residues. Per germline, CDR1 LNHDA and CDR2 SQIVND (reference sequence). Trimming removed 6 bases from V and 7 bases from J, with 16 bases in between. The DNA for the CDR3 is TGTGCCAGTAGCACCTATGAGGTCCTACAGCCCCAGCATTTT. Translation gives CASSTYEVLQPQHF.

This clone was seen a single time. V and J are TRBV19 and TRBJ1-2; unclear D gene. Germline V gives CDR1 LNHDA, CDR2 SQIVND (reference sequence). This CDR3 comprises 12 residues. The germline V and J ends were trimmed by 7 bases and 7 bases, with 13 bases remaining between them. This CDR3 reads CASTRPGSGYTF. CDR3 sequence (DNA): TGTGCCAGTACCCGCCCCGGTAGTGGCTACACCTTC.

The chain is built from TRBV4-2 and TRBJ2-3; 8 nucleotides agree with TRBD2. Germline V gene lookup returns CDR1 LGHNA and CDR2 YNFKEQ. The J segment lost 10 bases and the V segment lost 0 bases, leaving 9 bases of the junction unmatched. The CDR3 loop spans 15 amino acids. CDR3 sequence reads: CASSQDHSGVSAQYF. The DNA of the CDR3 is TGTGCCAGCAGCCAAGACCATAGCGGGGTCTCTGCGCAGTATTTT.

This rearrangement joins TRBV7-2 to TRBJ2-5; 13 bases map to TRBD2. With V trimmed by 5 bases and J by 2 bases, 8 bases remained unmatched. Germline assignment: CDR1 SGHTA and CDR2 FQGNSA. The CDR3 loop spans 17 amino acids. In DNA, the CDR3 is TGTGCCAGCAGCCCACCGGGACTAGCGGGACTACAAGAGACCCAGTACTTC. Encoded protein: CASSPPGLAGLQETQYF.

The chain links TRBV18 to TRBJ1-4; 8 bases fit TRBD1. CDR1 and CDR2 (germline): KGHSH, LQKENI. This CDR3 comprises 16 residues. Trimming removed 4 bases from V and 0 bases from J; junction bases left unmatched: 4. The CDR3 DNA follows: TGTGCCAGCTCACTGGACAGGGTGGCAACTAATGAAAAACTGTTTTTT. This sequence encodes CASSLDRVATNEKLFF.

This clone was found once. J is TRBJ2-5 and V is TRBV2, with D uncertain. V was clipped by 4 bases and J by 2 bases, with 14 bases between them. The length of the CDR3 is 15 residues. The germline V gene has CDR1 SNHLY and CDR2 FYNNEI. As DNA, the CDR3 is TGTGCCAGCAGTGTGTTAGCCTTGAGGCAAGAGACCCAGTACTTC. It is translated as CASSVLALRQETQYF. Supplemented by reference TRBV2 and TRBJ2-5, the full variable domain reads EPEVTQTPSHQVTQMGQEVILRCVPISNHLYFYWYRQILGQKVEFLVSFYNNEISEKSEIFDDQFSVERPDGSNFTLKIRSTKLEDSAMYFCASSVLALRQETQYFGPGTRLLVL.

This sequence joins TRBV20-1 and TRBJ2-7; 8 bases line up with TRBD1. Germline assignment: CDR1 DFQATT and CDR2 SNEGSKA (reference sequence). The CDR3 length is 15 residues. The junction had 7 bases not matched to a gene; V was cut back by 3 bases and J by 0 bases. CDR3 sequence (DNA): TGCAGTGCTAGTTGGGGGACAGGCCGCTCCTACGAGCAGTACTTC. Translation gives CSASWGTGRSYEQYF.

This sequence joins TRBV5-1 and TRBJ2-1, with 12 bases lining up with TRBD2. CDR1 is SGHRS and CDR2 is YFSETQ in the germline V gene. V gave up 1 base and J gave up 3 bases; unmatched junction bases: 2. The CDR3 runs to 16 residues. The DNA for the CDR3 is TGCGCCAGCAGCTTGACTAGCGGGGGGATCTACAATGAGCAGTTCTTC. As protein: CASSLTSGGIYNEQFF.

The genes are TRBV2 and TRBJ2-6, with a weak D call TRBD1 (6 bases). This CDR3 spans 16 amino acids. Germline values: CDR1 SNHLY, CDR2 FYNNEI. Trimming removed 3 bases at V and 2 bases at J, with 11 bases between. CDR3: CASSELGAPGANVLTF. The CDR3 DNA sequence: TGTGCCAGCAGTGAGTTGGGGGCCCCTGGGGCCAACGTCCTGACTTTC.

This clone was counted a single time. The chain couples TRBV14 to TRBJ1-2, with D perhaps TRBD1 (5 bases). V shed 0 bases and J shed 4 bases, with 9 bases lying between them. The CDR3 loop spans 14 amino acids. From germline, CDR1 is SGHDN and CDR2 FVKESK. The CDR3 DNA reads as TGTGCCAGCAGCCAAGAGCTGGGGGGCTATGGCTACACCTTC. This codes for CASSQELGGYGYTF.

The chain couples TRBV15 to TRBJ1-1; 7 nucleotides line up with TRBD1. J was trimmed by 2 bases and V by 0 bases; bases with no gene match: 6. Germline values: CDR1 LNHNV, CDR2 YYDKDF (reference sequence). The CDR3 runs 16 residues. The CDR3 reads CATSRDWGQRNTEAFF. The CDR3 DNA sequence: TGTGCCACCAGCAGAGATTGGGGACAGCGTAACACTGAAGCTTTCTTT.

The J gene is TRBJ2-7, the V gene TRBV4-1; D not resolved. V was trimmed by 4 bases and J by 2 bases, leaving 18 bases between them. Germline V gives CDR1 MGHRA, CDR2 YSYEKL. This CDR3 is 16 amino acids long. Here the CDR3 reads CASSPSRSAETYEQYF. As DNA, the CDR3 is TGCGCCAGCAGCCCCTCACGGAGCGCCGAAACCTACGAGCAGTACTTC.

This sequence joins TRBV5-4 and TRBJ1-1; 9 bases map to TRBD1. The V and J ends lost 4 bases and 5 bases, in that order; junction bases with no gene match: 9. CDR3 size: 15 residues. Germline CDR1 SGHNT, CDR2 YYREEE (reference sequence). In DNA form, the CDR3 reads TGTGCCAGCAGCGTAAACACAGGGGGCGGAACTGAAGCTTTCTTT. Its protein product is CASSVNTGGGTEAFF.

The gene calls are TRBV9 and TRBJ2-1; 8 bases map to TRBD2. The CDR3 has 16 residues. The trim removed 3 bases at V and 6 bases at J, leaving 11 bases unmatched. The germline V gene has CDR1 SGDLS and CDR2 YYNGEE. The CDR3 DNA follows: TGTGCCAGCAGCGGATCCGGGACTAGGTCTTTCAATGAGCAGTTCTTC. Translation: CASSGSGTRSFNEQFF.

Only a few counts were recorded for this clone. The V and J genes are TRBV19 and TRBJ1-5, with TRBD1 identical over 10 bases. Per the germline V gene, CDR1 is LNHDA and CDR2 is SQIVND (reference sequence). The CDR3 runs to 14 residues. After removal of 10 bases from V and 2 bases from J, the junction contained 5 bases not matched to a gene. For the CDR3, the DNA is TGTGCCACCAGGGGGACAGGGGGCAATCAGCCCCAGCATTTT. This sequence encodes CATRGTGGNQPQHF.

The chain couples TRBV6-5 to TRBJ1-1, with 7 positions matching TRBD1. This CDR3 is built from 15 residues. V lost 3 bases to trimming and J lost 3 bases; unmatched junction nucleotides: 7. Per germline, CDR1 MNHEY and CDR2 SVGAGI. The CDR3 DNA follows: TGTGCCAGCAGTTATTCTGACAGGGCGGACACTGAAGCTTTCTTT. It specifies CASSYSDRADTEAFF.

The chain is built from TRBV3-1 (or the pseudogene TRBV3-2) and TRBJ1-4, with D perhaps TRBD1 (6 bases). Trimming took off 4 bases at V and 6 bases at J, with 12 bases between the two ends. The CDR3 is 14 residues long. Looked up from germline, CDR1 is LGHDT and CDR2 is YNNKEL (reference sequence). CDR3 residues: CASSPRQEDEKLFF. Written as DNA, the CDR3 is TGTGCCAGCAGCCCCCGACAGGAGGATGAAAAACTGTTTTTT.

The CDR3 DNA follows: TGTGCCAGCAGCGCTACTAGCTCAGATACGCAGTATTTT. It codes for CASSATSSDTQYF. The chain recombines TRBV9 with TRBJ2-3, with a weak D call TRBD2 (6 bases). Germline V gene data show CDR1 as SGDLS and CDR2 as YYNGEE. V lost 3 bases, J lost 4 bases, and 9 bases lay in between. This CDR3 comprises 13 residues.

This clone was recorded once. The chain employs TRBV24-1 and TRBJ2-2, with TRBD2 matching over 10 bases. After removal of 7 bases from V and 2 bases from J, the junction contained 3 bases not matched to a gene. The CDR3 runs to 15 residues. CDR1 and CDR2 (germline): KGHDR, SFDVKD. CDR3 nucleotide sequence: TGTGCCACCAGAGCGGGAGGGCGTAACACCGGGGAGCTGTTTTTT. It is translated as CATRAGGRNTGELFF.

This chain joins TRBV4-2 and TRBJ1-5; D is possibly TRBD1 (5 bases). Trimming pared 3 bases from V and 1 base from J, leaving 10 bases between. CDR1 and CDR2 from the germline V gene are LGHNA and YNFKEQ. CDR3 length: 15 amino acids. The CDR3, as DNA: TGTGCCAGCAGCCACTTTCGGGGGAGCAATCAGCCCCAGCATTTT. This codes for CASSHFRGSNQPQHF.

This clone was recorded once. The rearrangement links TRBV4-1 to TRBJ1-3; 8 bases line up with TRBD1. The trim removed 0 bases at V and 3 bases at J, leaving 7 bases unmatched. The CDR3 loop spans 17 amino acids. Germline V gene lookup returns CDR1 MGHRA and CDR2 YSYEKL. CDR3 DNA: TGCGCCAGCAGCCAAGACAGGGGGCGGCTTGTTGGAAACACCATATATTTT. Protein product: CASSQDRGRLVGNTIYF.

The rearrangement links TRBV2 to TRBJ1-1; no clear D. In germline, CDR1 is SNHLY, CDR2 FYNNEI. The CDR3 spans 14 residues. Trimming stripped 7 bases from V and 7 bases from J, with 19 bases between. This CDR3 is CASNLKAATGEAFF. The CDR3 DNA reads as TGTGCCAGCAATTTAAAGGCGGCCACTGGTGAAGCTTTCTTT.

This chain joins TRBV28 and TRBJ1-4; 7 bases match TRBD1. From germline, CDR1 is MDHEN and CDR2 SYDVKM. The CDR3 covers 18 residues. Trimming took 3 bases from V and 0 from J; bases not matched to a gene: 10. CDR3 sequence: CASSLAGRDSATNEKLFF. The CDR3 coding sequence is TGTGCCAGCAGTTTGGCGGGGCGGGACAGTGCAACTAATGAAAAACTGTTTTTT.

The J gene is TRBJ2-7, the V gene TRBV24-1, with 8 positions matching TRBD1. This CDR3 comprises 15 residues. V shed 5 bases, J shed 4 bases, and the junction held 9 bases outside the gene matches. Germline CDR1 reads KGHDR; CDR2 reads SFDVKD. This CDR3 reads CATSGTGTGEYEQYF. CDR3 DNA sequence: TGTGCCACCAGTGGCACCGGGACAGGAGAGTACGAGCAGTACTTC.

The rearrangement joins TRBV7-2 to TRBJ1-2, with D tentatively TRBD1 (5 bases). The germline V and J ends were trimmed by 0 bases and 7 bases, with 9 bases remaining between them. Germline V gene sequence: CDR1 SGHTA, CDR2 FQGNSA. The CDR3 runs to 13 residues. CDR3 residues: CASSLATVGGYTF. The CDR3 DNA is TGTGCCAGCAGCTTAGCGACAGTAGGTGGCTACACCTTC.

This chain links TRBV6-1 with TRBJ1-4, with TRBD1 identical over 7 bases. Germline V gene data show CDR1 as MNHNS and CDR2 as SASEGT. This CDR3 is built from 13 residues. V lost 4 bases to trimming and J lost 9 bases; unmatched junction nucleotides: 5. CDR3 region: CASSGQGDKKLFF. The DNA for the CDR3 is TGTGCCAGCAGTGGGCAGGGGGATAAAAAACTGTTTTTT.